These 29 T cell receptor beta chains originate from one sample sequenced in a study of blood T cell repertoires in COVID-19. Profiled with immunoSEQ multiplex PCR; TCRdb holds only in-frame clones, not every one. The top ten clones hold 15% to 20% of a sample with some 50,000 clones, approximately 87% of them seen once. Input material: peripheral blood. Receptor source: a human donor in a cohort sampled during active COVID-19.

The J gene is TRBJ2-5, the V gene TRBV5-1, with a tentative D call TRBD2 (6 bases). V was shortened by 3 bases and J by 1 base, with 7 bases between the two germline ends. The CDR3 contains 13 residues. In germline, CDR1 is SGHRS, CDR2 YFSETQ. The CDR3, as DNA: TGCGCCAGCAGCTCCGGGGGCCAAGAGACCCAGTACTTC. Protein: CASSSGGQETQYF.

J is TRBJ2-5 and V is TRBV10-3; 8 bases map to TRBD1. J was trimmed by 3 bases and V by 6 bases; bases with no gene match: 6. This CDR3 is built from 14 residues. Germline loops: CDR1 ENHRY, CDR2 SYGVKD. The CDR3 DNA reads as TGTGCCATCAGGAAGGACAGGGTAGAAGAGACCCAGTACTTC. As protein: CAIRKDRVEETQYF.

The chain joins TRBV24-1 to TRBJ2-1; 9 nucleotides agree with TRBD2. The CDR3 is made up of 16 amino acids. V lost 2 bases, J lost 4 bases, and 5 bases stayed unmatched. Germline lookup yields CDR1 KGHDR and CDR2 SFDVKD. CDR3 coding DNA: TGTGCCACCAGTGATTCCAGCGGGAGGTCTTACAATGAGCAGTTCTTC. Translating gives CATSDSSGRSYNEQFF.

This rearrangement joins TRBV7-2 to TRBJ2-1; 7 positions match TRBD2. V lost 6 bases to trimming and J lost 0 bases; unmatched junction nucleotides: 5. CDR3 size: 15 residues. Per germline, CDR1 SGHTA and CDR2 FQGNSA. CDR3 residues: CASSSGSSSYNEQFF. The CDR3 DNA sequence: TGTGCCAGCAGTAGCGGGTCTAGCTCCTACAATGAGCAGTTCTTC.

The genes are TRBV28 and TRBJ1-3, with 11 bases that match TRBD1. This CDR3 region has 17 residues. The germline V gene encodes CDR1 MDHEN and CDR2 SYDVKM. V was clipped by 5 bases and J by 0 bases; unmatched bases: 6. The CDR3 loop is CASSVAGTGGSGNTIYF. The DNA for the CDR3 is TGTGCCAGCAGTGTCGCCGGGACAGGGGGCTCTGGAAACACCATATATTTT. Using reference TRBV28 and TRBJ1-3 for the parts outside the CDR3, the full variable domain is DVKVTQSSRYLVKRTGEKVFLECVQDMDHENMFWYRQDPGLGLRLIYFSYDVKMKEKGDIPEGYSVSREKKERFSLILESASTNQTSMYLCASSVAGTGGSGNTIYFGEGSWLTVV.

This chain connects TRBV5-1 to TRBJ2-7; 13 bases are shared with TRBD2. The CDR3 consists of 15 residues. The germline gives CDR1 SGHRS, CDR2 YFSETQ. With 4 bases clipped from V and 7 bases from J, the junction kept 8 bases outside the gene matches. CDR3 residues: CASSAGLAGVREQYF. The CDR3 DNA follows: TGCGCCAGCAGCGCAGGACTAGCGGGAGTGAGGGAGCAGTACTTC. Full variable domain (rest looked up from reference TRBV5-1 and TRBJ2-7): KAGVTQTPRYLIKTRGQQVTLSCSPISGHRSVSWYQQTPGQGLQFLFEYFSETQRNKGNFPGRFSGRQFSNSRSEMNVSTLELGDSALYLCASSAGLAGVREQYFGPGTRLTVT.

This clone was seen just once. The chain uses TRBV19 and TRBJ1-5, with 9 bases fitting TRBD1. The germline V gene encodes CDR1 LNHDA and CDR2 SQIVND (reference sequence). Trimming took 4 bases from V and 3 from J; bases not matched to a gene: 4. The CDR3 has 15 residues. The CDR3 bases are TGTGCCAGTAGTAGGGACAGGGCGGACAATCAGCCCCAGCATTTT. Protein sequence: CASSRDRADNQPQHF. Looking up the rest from reference TRBV19 and TRBJ1-5 gives the full variable domain: DGGITQSPKYLFRKEGQNVTLSCEQNLNHDAMYWYRQDPGQGLRLIYYSQIVNDFQKGDIAEGYSVSREKKESFPLTVTSAQKNPTAFYLCASSRDRADNQPQHFGDGTRLSIL.

The chain uses TRBV6-5 and TRBJ2-1; D unclear. Per the germline V gene, CDR1 is MNHEY and CDR2 is SVGAGI. This CDR3 spans 16 amino acids. V lost 1 base and J 0 bases, leaving 10 bases between the germline ends. The CDR3 sequence: CASSYFPESSYNEQFF. The DNA for the CDR3 is TGTGCCAGCAGTTACTTCCCGGAGAGCTCCTACAATGAGCAGTTCTTC.

This chain uses TRBV27 with TRBJ2-7; TRBD2 aligns across 9 bases. The ends lost 9 bases at V and 4 bases at J; junction bases unmatched: 16. Germline V gene lookup returns CDR1 MNHEY and CDR2 SMNVEV (reference sequence). This CDR3 region has 16 residues. Written as DNA, the CDR3 is TGTGCCAGTCAGGGGACTAGCAGGACTGGTCTGTACGAGCAGTACTTC. It codes for CASQGTSRTGLYEQYF.

This chain joins TRBV6-6 and TRBJ1-2, with 9 bases fitting TRBD1. The CDR3 consists of 14 residues. The V segment lost 7 bases and the J segment 7 bases; nucleotides outside the gene matches: 10. Looked up from germline, CDR1 is MNHNY and CDR2 is SVGAGI (reference sequence). The CDR3 nucleotides read TGTGCCAGCAACCAGGGACAGGGCAGGGTTGGCTACACCTTC. Amino acid sequence: CASNQGQGRVGYTF.

The rearrangement joins TRBV11-2 to TRBJ2-7; no clear D gene. Germline CDR1 SGHAT, CDR2 FQNNGV. Trimming took off 1 base at V and 3 bases at J, with 10 bases between the two ends. The CDR3 contains 14 residues. The DNA for the CDR3 is TGTGCCAGCAGCTTAGTGGGCATCTACTACGAGCAGTACTTC. This encodes CASSLVGIYYEQYF.

V usage is TRBV2 and J usage is TRBJ1-1; D may be TRBD1 (6 bases). Trimming took off 5 bases at V and 5 bases at J, with 12 bases between the two ends. This CDR3 has 13 amino acids. CDR1 and CDR2 from the germline V gene are SNHLY and FYNNEI. CDR3 protein: CASSFSQGTEAFF. The CDR3 DNA is TGTGCCAGCAGTTTTAGTCAGGGGACTGAAGCTTTCTTT.

J is TRBJ1-5 and V is TRBV6-5, with D unclear. This CDR3 has 14 residues. Trimming removed 8 bases from V and 7 bases from J, with 18 bases in between. CDR1 and CDR2 (germline): MNHEY, SVGAGI. The CDR3 coding sequence is TGTGCCAGCGCCAAGATCCTACCGGGGCAGCCCCAGCATTTT. Translated: CASAKILPGQPQHF.

The chain uses TRBV9 and TRBJ2-7; possibly TRBD2 for D (6 bases). The length of the CDR3 is 18 residues. The V and J ends lost 3 bases and 0 bases respectively, with 22 bases between them. Germline CDR1 is SGDLS and CDR2 is YYNGEE. CDR3 nucleotides: TGTGCCAGCAGCGCCAGAAAAGATTGGGCGGGGCCCTCCTACGAGCAGTACTTC. This encodes CASSARKDWAGPSYEQYF.

This chain joins TRBV6-5 and TRBJ1-5; 7 positions agree with TRBD1. Germline V lookup: CDR1 MNHEY, CDR2 SVGAGI. Trimming cost V 6 bases and J 4 bases; bases outside gene matches: 6. This CDR3 region has 14 residues. Here the CDR3 reads CASRGQRVNQPQHF. In DNA form, the CDR3 reads TGTGCCAGCAGGGGACAGAGGGTGAATCAGCCCCAGCATTTT.

This chain links TRBV2 with TRBJ2-5, with 11 bases lining up with TRBD2. The CDR3 has 14 residues. CDR1 is SNHLY and CDR2 is FYNNEI in the germline V gene. Germline trimming cut 6 bases from V and 4 bases from J; bases unmatched to any gene: 4. The CDR3 loop is CASRIGLAGETQYF. Here the CDR3 DNA reads TGTGCCAGCAGGATAGGACTAGCGGGAGAGACCCAGTACTTC.

The chain joins TRBV6-6 to TRBJ2-1; 8 bases agree with TRBD2. V lost 5 bases, J lost 7 bases, and 7 bases stayed unmatched. CDR1 is MNHNY, CDR2 SVGAGI, per germline (reference sequence). CDR3 length: 14 residues. The CDR3 reads CASSQYGGGNEQFF. Written as DNA, the CDR3 is TGTGCCAGCAGTCAATACGGGGGGGGGAATGAGCAGTTCTTC.

The chain carries TRBV3-1 (or the pseudogene TRBV3-2) and TRBJ2-7; TRBD1 matches 12 bases. V was pared by 1 base and J by 5 bases, with 6 bases of the junction left unmatched. This CDR3 has 16 residues. CDR1 is LGHDT and CDR2 is YNNKEL in the germline V gene (reference sequence). The DNA for the CDR3 is TGTGCCAGCAGCCAAGGGGGGACAGGGGGCTTCGACGAGCAGTACTTC. Translation gives CASSQGGTGGFDEQYF.

The chain links TRBV28 to TRBJ1-4; D is ambiguous. Germline CDR1 is MDHEN and CDR2 is SYDVKM. The ends were cut back, 2 bases at V and 4 bases at J, with 8 bases in the middle. The CDR3 totals 14 residues. CDR3 DNA: TGTGCCAGCAGTTTAGTGTCAGATAATGAAAAACTGTTTTTT. As protein: CASSLVSDNEKLFF.

CDR3: CAISESEGSQHF. The CDR3 DNA follows: TGTGCCATCAGTGAGTCAGAGGGTTCCCAGCATTTT. J is TRBJ1-5 and V is TRBV10-3, with D hard to call. The CDR3 sequence is 12 residues long. Trimming stripped 0 bases from V and 11 bases from J, with 8 bases between. Germline V gene lookup returns CDR1 ENHRY and CDR2 SYGVKD.

The chain employs TRBV27 and TRBJ2-7; no definite D call. CDR1 is MNHEY, CDR2 SMNVEV, per germline (reference sequence). Between the trimmed V and J ends, which lost 2 bases and 0 bases, there was a span of 5 bases. This CDR3 has 13 amino acids. CDR3 in DNA: TGTGCCAGCAGTTTACTAGACTCCTACGAGCAGTACTTC. It is translated as CASSLLDSYEQYF.

The V and J genes are TRBV27 and TRBJ2-7; no clear D. V lost 8 bases and J lost 0, with 11 bases in between. The CDR3 has 13 amino acids. The germline CDR1 and CDR2 sequences are MNHEY and SMNVEV (reference sequence). Here the CDR3 reads CASGDGNSYEQYF. DNA of the CDR3: TGTGCCAGCGGAGACGGCAACTCCTACGAGCAGTACTTC.

This chain uses TRBV7-9 with TRBJ2-7; no clear D gene. This CDR3 is built from 11 residues. Germline loops: CDR1 SEHNR, CDR2 FQNEAQ (reference sequence). Trimming removed 4 bases at V and 2 bases at J, with 3 bases between. The CDR3 sequence is CASSSAYEQYF. The CDR3 nucleotides read TGTGCCAGCAGCTCGGCCTACGAGCAGTACTTC.

Concerning this clone itself: At one boundary the junction diverges from the germline segment, which might be a read error. The rearrangement uses TRBV7-2 and TRBJ2-1, with 13 bases fitting TRBD2. CDR3 length equals 16 residues. In germline, CDR1 is SGHTA, CDR2 FQGNSA. This chain's CDR3 is CASSPRTSGSYSEQFF. CDR3 DNA: TGTGCCAGCAGCCCAAGGACTAGCGGGAGTTACAGTGAGCAGTTCTTC.

J is TRBJ1-1 and V is TRBV6-5; D not certain. V was shortened by 7 bases and J by 5 bases, with 14 bases between the two germline ends. Germline lookup yields CDR1 MNHEY and CDR2 SVGAGI. This CDR3 region has 13 residues. In DNA form, the CDR3 reads TGTGCCAGCACTGGGAGGGAAGGAACTGAAGCTTTCTTT. Its protein is CASTGREGTEAFF.

The V call is TRBV7-2, the J call TRBJ1-1; D gene unclear. Trimming left V 0 bases short and J 4 bases short, with 6 bases between. Germline-derived CDR1 and CDR2 are SGHTA and FQGNSA. The CDR3 sequence is 13 residues long. CDR3 sequence: CASSLAGVTEAFF. DNA of the CDR3: TGTGCCAGCAGCTTAGCTGGAGTCACTGAAGCTTTCTTT.

The chain couples TRBV6-5 to TRBJ1-2; D is unresolved. The V gene's germline CDR1 is MNHEY and CDR2 SVGAGI. The CDR3 contains 15 residues. Trimming left V 4 bases short and J 5 bases short, with 17 bases between. Here the CDR3 reads CASSSPTSLGYGYTF. Here the CDR3 DNA reads TGTGCCAGCAGTTCTCCGACTTCGCTCGGGTATGGCTACACCTTC.

This clone was detected a few times. The genes are TRBV9 and TRBJ2-7, with a possible D match to TRBD2 (7 bases). The CDR3 has 15 amino acids. Trimming left V 2 bases short and J 2 bases short, with 14 bases between. CDR1 is SGDLS, CDR2 YYNGEE, per germline. As DNA, the CDR3 is TGTGCCAGCAGCGTGGCGGGGGCCCCGACCTACGAGCAGTACTTC. Residues: CASSVAGAPTYEQYF.

This clone appeared a single time. The CDR3 protein is CASRGQRQNSPLHF. The CDR3 bases are TGTGCCAGCAGAGGACAGAGACAGAATTCACCCCTCCACTTT. The chain has TRBV2 and TRBJ1-6, with D perhaps TRBD1 (6 bases). Germline-derived CDR1 and CDR2 are SNHLY and FYNNEI. The germline V and J ends were trimmed by 6 bases and 7 bases, with 13 bases remaining between them. This CDR3 region has 14 residues. The full variable domain, completed using reference TRBV2 and TRBJ1-6, is EPEVTQTPSHQVTQMGQEVILRCVPISNHLYFYWYRQILGQKVEFLVSFYNNEISEKSEIFDDQFSVERPDGSNFTLKIRSTKLEDSAMYFCASRGQRQNSPLHFGNGTRLTVT.